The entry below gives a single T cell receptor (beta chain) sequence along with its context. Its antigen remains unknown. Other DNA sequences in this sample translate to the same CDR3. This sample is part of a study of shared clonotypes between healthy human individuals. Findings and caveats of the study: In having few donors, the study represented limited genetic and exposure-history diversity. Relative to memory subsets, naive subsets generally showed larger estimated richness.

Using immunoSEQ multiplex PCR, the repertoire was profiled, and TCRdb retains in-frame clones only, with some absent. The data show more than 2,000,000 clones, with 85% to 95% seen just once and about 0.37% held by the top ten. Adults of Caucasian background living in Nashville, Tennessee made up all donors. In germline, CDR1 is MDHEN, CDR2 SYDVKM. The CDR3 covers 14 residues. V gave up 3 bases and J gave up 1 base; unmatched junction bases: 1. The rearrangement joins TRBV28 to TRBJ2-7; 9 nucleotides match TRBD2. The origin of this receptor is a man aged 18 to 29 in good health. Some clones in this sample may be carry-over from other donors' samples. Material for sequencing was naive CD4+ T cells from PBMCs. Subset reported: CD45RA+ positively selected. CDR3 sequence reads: CASSLTSGSYEQYF. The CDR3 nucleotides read TGTGCCAGCAGTTTGACTAGCGGTTCCTACGAGCAGTACTTC. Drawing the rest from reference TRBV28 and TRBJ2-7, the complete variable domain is DVKVTQSSRYLVKRTGEKVFLECVQDMDHENMFWYRQDPGLGLRLIYFSYDVKMKEKGDIPEGYSVSREKKERFSLILESASTNQTSMYLCASSLTSGSYEQYFGPGTRLTVT.